This T cell receptor beta chain is drawn from a study of CD8 T cells in Susac syndrome (dated by TCRdb to 2018 to 2020). About the investigation overall: Repertoire sequencing was used to test whether CD8+ T cell activation and differentiation in Susac syndrome was antigen driven. The study compared CD8+ T cell repertoire clonality among about a dozen healthy donors, 14 Susac syndrome patients and fewer than 19 multiple sclerosis patients.

Peripheral blood CD8+ and CD4+ T cells from healthy donors, Susac syndrome patients and multiple sclerosis patients were profiled using high-throughput TCR beta sequencing. The healthy donors served as controls matched for age and sex. Bulk CD8+ and CD4+ T cells were purified magnetically by negative isolation, whereas CD8+ TEMRA cells were enriched by FACS. Blood was collected in EDTA tubes and processed within 24 hours, with PBMCs isolated through density gradient centrifugation. PBMCs intended for TCR sequencing were cryopreserved in liquid nitrogen and were subsequently thawed in a 37 degrees C water bath. A purity of at least 90% was achieved for sorted or isolated CD4+, CD8+ and CD8+ TEMRA cells. Paper-wide results and their limitations: The study acknowledged that relatively few individuals were included in the TCR sequencing and HLA analysis.

V and J are truncated by 2 bases and 2 bases respectively, leaving an intervening sequence of 8 bases. Inclusive of the bounding cysteine and phenylalanine, the CDR3 is 14 residues long. Just CDR3 DNA is preserved here, 42 bases in frame from base 1. From a lookup of the germline V gene (reference sequence), CDR1 and CDR2 are SGHNT and YYREEE. A note on this clonotype: Its antigen remains undetermined. Within one base of it there is no much larger clone, and no base qualities were kept.

RNA was extracted using the RNeasy kit, and about 0.45 to 1 microgram was reverse transcribed with random hexamers. The immunoSEQ multiplex PCR assay, covering 54 Vbeta and 13 Jbeta segments, was used to amplify TCR beta CDR3 regions. PCR amplification bias was corrected by using a synthetic template baseline for primer optimization and computational correction. As for how the authors treated the data: Reads were annotated to V, D and J genes according to IMGT and were analyzed with immunoSEQ Analyzer, with only productive sequences retained. To calculate clonality, Shannon entropy was normalized by log2 of the number of productive unique sequences and then subtracted from one. Public and private clones were assessed among the 100 most prevalent clones of each patient and control. Clones were defined as Susac-specific if absent from the healthy and MS cohorts, from over a thousand published viral clones and from other ImmuneACCESS disease sequences. TCRdb passed the public sequencing reads through fastp at Q25 and MiXCR, retaining productive beta sequences. Rows with one shared CDR3 protein collapse into an entry with the most common genes and DNA. These V and J calls originate from TCRdb's pipeline instead of the authors' own analysis. In this sample the table shows more than 110,000 distinct CDR3 sequences, about 94% of which occur a single time. The ten largest clones represent over 0.25% of the sample.

This receptor was identified in a human donor in good health. Material: CD8+ T cells from PBMCs. Rearrangement joined TRBV5-4 to TRBJ2-1; a tentative D call is TRBD2 (6 bases match). The base sequence is TGTGCCAGCAGCTTCACGGGAGCCTACAATGAGCAGTTCTTC. Translated, this gives CASSFTGAYNEQFF.